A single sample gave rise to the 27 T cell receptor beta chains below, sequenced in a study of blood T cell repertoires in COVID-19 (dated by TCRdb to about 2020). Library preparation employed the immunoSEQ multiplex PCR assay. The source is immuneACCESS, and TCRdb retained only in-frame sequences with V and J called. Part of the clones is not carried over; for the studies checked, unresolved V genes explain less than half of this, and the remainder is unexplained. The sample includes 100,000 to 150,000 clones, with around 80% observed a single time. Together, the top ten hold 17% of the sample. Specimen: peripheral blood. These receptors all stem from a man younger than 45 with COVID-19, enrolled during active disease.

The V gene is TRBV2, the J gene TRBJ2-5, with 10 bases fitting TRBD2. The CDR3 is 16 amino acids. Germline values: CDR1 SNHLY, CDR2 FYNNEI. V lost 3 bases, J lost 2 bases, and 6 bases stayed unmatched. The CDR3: CASSDPLAGTQETQYF. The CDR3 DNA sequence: TGTGCCAGCAGTGATCCACTAGCGGGGACACAAGAGACCCAGTACTTC.

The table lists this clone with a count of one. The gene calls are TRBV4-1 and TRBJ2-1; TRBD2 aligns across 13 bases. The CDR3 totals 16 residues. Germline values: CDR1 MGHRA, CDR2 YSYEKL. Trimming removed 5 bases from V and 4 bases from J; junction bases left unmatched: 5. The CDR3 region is CASSWGLAGTYNEQFF. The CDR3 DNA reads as TGCGCCAGCAGCTGGGGACTAGCGGGGACATACAATGAGCAGTTCTTC.

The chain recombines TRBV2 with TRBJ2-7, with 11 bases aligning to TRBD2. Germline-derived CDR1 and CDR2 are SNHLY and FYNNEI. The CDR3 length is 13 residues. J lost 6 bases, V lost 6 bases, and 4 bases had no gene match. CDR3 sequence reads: CASRTSGVGEQYF. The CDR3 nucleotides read TGTGCCAGCAGGACTAGCGGGGTGGGCGAGCAGTACTTC.

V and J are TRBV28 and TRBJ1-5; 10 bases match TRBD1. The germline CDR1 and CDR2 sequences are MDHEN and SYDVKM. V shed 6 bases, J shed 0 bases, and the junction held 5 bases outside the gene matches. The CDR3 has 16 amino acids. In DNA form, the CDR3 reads TGTGCCAGCAGCTGGGGGACAGGGGATAGCAATCAGCCCCAGCATTTT. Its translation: CASSWGTGDSNQPQHF.

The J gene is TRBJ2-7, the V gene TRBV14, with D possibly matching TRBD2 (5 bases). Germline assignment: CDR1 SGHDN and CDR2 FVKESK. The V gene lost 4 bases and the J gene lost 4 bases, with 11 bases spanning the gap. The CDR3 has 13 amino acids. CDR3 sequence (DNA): TGTGCCAGCAGCCCCGGGATAGATTACGAGCAGTACTTC. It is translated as CASSPGIDYEQYF.

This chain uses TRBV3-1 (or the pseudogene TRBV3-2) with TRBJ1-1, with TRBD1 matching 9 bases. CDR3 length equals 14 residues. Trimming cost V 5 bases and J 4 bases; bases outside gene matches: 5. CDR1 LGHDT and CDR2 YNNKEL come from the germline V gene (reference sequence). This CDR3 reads CASSTTGQGTEAFF. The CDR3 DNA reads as TGTGCCAGCAGCACTACGGGACAGGGCACTGAAGCTTTCTTT.

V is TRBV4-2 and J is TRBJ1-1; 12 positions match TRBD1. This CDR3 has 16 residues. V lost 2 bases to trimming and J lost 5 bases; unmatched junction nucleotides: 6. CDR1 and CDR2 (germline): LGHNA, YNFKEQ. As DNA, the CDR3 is TGTGCCAGCAGCCAAAAAGGGACAGGGGGCTTTACTGAAGCTTTCTTT. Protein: CASSQKGTGGFTEAFF.

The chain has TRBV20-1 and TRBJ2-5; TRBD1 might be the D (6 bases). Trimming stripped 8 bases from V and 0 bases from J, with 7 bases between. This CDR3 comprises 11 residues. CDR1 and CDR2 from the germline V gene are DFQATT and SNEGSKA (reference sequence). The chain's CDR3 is CSQGYQETQYF. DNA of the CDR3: TGCAGTCAGGGGTACCAAGAGACCCAGTACTTC.

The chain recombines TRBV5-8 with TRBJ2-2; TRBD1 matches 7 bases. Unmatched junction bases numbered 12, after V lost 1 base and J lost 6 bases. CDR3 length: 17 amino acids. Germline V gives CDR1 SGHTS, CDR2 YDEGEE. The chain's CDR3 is CASSLRVQGTKSGELFF. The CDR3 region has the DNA TGTGCCAGCAGCTTGAGGGTACAGGGGACGAAGTCCGGGGAGCTGTTTTTT.

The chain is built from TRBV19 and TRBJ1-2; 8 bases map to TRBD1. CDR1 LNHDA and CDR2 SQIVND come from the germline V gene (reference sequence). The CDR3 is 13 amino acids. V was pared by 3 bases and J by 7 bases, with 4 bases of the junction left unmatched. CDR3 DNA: TGTGCCAGTAGTATCGGACAGGGCGGTGGCTACACCTTC. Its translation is CASSIGQGGGYTF.

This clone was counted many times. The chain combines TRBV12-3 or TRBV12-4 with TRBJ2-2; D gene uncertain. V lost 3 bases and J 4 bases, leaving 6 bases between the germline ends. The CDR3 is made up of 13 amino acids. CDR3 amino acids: CASSLAVTGELFF. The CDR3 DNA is TGTGCCAGCAGTTTGGCAGTCACCGGGGAGCTGTTTTTT.

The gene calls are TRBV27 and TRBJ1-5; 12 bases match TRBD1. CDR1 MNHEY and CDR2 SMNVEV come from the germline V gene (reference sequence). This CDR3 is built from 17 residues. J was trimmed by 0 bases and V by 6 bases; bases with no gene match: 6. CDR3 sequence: CASSRGQGAYSNQPQHF. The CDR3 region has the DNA TGTGCCAGCAGCCGGGGACAGGGGGCTTATAGCAATCAGCCCCAGCATTTT.

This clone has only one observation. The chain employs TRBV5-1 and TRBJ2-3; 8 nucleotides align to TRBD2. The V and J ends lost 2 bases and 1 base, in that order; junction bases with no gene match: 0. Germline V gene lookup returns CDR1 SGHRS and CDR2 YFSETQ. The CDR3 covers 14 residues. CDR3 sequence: CASSFGRGTDTQYF. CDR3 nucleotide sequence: TGCGCCAGCAGCTTCGGGAGGGGCACAGATACGCAGTATTTT.

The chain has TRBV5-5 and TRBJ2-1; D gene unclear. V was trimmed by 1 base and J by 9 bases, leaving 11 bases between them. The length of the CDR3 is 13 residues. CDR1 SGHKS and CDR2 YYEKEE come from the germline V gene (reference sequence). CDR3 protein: CASSLLMETEQFF. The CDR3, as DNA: TGTGCCAGCAGCTTGTTAATGGAGACTGAGCAGTTCTTC.

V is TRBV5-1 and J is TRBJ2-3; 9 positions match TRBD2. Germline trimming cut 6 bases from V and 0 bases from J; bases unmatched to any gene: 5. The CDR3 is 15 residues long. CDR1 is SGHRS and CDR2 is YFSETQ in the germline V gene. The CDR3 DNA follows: TGCGCCAGCAAAACTAGCGGGTCTAGCACAGATACGCAGTATTTT. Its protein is CASKTSGSSTDTQYF.

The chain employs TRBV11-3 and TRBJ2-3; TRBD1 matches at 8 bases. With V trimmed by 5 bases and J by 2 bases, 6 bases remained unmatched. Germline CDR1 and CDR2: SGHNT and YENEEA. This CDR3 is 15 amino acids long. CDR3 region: CASSLRTGNTDTQYF. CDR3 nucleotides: TGTGCCAGCAGCCTTAGGACAGGGAACACAGATACGCAGTATTTT.

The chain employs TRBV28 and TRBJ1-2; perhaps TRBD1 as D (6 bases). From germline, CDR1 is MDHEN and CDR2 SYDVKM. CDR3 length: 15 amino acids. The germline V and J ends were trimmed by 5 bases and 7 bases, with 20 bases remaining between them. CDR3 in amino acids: CASSTEWTDGPGYTF. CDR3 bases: TGTGCCAGCAGTACAGAGTGGACAGACGGGCCTGGCTACACCTTC.

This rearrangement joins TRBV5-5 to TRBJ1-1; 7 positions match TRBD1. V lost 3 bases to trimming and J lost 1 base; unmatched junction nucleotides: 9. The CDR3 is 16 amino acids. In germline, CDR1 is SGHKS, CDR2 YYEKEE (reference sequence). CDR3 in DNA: TGTGCCAGCAGCTCGGAACCGGGACAGCAGAACACTGAAGCTTTCTTT. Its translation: CASSSEPGQQNTEAFF.

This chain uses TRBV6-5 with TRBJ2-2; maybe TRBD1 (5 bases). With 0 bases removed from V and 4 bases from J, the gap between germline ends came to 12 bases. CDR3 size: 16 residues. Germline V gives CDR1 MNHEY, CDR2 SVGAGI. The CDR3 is CASSYSAFQGTGELFF. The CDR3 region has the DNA TGTGCCAGCAGTTACTCGGCTTTTCAGGGCACCGGGGAGCTGTTTTTT.

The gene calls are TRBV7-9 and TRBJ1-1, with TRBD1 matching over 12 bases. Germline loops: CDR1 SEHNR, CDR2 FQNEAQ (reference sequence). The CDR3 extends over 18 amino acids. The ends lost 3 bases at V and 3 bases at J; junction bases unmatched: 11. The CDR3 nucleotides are TGTGCCAGCAGCTTCCCCGGGACAGGGGGCGCGTTGGACACTGAAGCTTTCTTT. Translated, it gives CASSFPGTGGALDTEAFF. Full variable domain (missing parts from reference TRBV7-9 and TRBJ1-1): DTGVSQNPRHKITKRGQNVTFRCDPISEHNRLYWYRQTLGQGPEFLTYFQNEAQLEKSRLLSDRFSAERPKGSFSTLEIQRTEQGDSAMYLCASSFPGTGGALDTEAFFGQGTRLTVV.

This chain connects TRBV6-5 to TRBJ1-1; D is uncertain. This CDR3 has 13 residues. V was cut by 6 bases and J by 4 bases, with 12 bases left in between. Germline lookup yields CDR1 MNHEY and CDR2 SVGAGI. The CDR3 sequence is CASRRGLVTEAFF. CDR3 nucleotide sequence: TGTGCCAGCAGGCGAGGGTTAGTCACTGAAGCTTTCTTT.

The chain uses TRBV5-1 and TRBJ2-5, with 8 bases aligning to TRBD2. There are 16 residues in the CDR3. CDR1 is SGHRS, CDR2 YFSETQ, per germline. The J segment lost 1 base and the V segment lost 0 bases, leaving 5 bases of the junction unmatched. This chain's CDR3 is CASSLESRGAQETQYF. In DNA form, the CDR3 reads TGCGCCAGCAGCTTGGAATCGCGGGGGGCCCAAGAGACCCAGTACTTC.

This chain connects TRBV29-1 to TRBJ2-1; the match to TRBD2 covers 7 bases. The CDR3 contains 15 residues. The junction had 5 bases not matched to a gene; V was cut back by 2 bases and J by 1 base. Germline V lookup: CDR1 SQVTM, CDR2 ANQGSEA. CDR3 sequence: CSVESPSGSYNEQFF. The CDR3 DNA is TGCAGCGTTGAAAGCCCTAGCGGATCCTACAATGAGCAGTTCTTC.

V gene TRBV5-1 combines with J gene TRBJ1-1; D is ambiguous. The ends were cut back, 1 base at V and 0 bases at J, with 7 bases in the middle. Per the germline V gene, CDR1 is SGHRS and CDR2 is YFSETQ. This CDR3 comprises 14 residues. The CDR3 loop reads CASSLSQMNTEAFF. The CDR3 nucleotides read TGCGCCAGCAGCTTGAGTCAGATGAACACTGAAGCTTTCTTT.

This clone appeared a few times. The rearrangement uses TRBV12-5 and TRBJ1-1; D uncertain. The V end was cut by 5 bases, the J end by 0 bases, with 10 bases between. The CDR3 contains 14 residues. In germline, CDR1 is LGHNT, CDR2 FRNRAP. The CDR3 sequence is CASGVQDLNTEAFF. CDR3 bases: TGTGCTAGTGGTGTCCAGGATTTGAACACTGAAGCTTTCTTT.

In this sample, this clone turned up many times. CDR3 protein: CASSLGPSASYGYTF. In nucleotides, the CDR3 is TGTGCCAGCAGCTTAGGTCCCAGCGCATCCTATGGCTACACCTTC. The chain uses TRBV7-9 and TRBJ1-2; D unresolved. V was trimmed by 1 base and J by 4 bases, leaving 13 bases between them. The CDR3 contains 15 residues. The germline V gene has CDR1 SEHNR and CDR2 FQNEAQ (reference sequence).

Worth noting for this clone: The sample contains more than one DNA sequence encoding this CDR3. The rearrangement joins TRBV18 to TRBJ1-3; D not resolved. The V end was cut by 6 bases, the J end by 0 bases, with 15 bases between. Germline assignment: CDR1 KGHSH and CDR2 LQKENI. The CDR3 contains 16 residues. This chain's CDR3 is CASSPPSGDSGNTIYF. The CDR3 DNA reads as TGTGCCAGCTCCCCCCCGAGCGGGGACTCTGGAAACACCATATATTTT.